This T cell receptor beta chain derives from a study of cytomegalovirus exposure and HLA in healthy donors (dated by TCRdb to the late 2010s). In terms of the full investigation: According to an earlier analysis of 450 to 650 of the donors, roughly 180 million T cells yielded over 90 million unique TCR beta sequences and more than 250 Gb of sequence data. The study was designed to test whether signatures of past pathogen exposure could be identified by cataloging public T cell receptors. Typing coverage varied by locus: roughly 620-640 donors for A, B, C, DRB1 and DQB1; around 560 for DQA1; about 600 for DPA1; around 450 for DPB1. Among the roughly 380 genotyped donors, roughly 80% belonged to the genetic ancestry cluster associated with self-reported Caucasian donors. The later analysis used no new phenotypic data to find candidate immune exposures, relying instead on TCR beta sequences and their occurrence across donors. Donor age, sex, ethnicity and CMV serostatus were collected together with the repertoire data. About 280 gigabases of sequencing data and around 80 million unique TCR sequences made up an early release that covered several hundred HLA-typed donors. An earlier analysis of several hundred of the donors applied high-throughput TCR beta sequencing to assess whether each TCR beta V gene segment acted as functional or pseudogenic. A later analysis re-analyzed previously published TCR beta repertoires from approximately 670 donors and added high-resolution HLA genotyping to study TCR occurrence patterns. In a later genetic analysis, genome-wide SNP genotypes for about 65% of the roughly 700 donors were used, and that subset was treated as a discovery cohort. About five DR-DQ haplotypes were handled as single units for association and clustering because linkage in the cohort was strong. All discovery cohort repertoires had been generated using a single sequencing platform. Across 300 to 400 genotyped donors of the cohort, an average of about 240,000 unique TCR beta nucleotide sequences per donor were sequenced, and 15% to 20% of those sequences were non-productive. The study profiled the T cell repertoires of under 700 subjects by immunosequencing and related them to cytomegalovirus serostatus. HLA typing included class I and class II loci at four-digit resolution. In addition to the first cohort of approximately 650 subjects, a separate validation cohort of 120 different subjects was used. To predict cytomegalovirus infection status, the study combined high-throughput TCR immunosequencing, statistical association of individual TCRs with disease status, and machine learning.

CDR3 length: 16 amino acids, cysteine to phenylalanine. Only the CDR3 DNA is retained, 48 bases long and in frame from the first base. Reading the germline V gene (reference sequence) gives CDR1 SGHNT and CDR2 YYREEE. V lost 4 bases and J lost 3 bases; the stretch between them is 17 bases long. The investigation overall reported the following: In the study, 150 to 200 TCR beta chains were listed as associated with cytomegalovirus. A later genetic analysis associated a missense DCLRE1C variant with V-gene and J-gene trimming of TCR beta chains, and an independent cohort replicated the association. The authors suggested that the approach could potentially be extended to other disease states and immunological phenotypes. Roughly 17 rarely observed V segments, including chromosome 9 orphons, were excluded from the earlier analysis of approximately 500 of the donors because counts were too low. The classifier was reported to diagnose cytomegalovirus status with high specificity and sensitivity in both the original and validation cohorts. At a false discovery rate of 0.05, a later analysis linked some 18,000 TCR beta sequences to specific HLA alleles. Correlated functional status among segregating V segments might reflect linkage disequilibrium, but an unknown experimental factor could not be ruled out. A cluster of highly shared sequence variants was judged likely to represent a technical artifact of the sequencing pipeline. The presence/absence analyses assumed that sequencing depth was roughly uniform across donors, and that assumption may not be true. Because HLA typing was unavailable for some donors at each locus, only the typed subset was used in association tests. In this cohort, only TCR beta chains were sequenced, and detectable features were limited by the absence of alpha or paired-chain data. In a later analysis, TCR association rates were found to vary across HLA loci, with the most associated TCRs seen for DRB1 alleles and the fewest for HLA-C alleles. Assigning TCR associations to individual alleles was difficult when HLA alleles, especially DR and DQ, strongly co-occurred. Most TCR sequences were seen in very few donors, while some public TCRs were found in many individuals. In a later genetic analysis, fewer N-insertions in productive TCRs were reported among donors in an Asian-associated ancestry cluster than the roughly 700-donor mean. Most CMV-associated TCR beta chains appeared to be HLA-restricted in a later analysis, and the HLA associations seemed to be driven largely by CMV exposure. Because the 87-base-pair reads could not distinguish some IMGT-functional V segments, including TRBV6-2 and TRBV6-3, those segments were excluded. A further reported finding was that TCR beta sequences accurately predicted the HLA-A and HLA-B alleles for most subjects in the first cohort. In a later analysis, several top co-occurrence clusters were reported to appear linked to parvovirus B19, influenza, CMV and Epstein-Barr virus. In vitro tests confirmed that a few of the cytomegalovirus-associated TCR beta chains recognize cytomegalovirus antigens. For the cohort, immune exposure information was limited to CMV serostatus. In a later analysis, HLA-associated TCR beta chains showed more clonal expansion and lower generation probabilities than non-associated chains that were equally common. In an earlier analysis of fewer than 750 of the donors, most TCR beta V segments were observed in productive rearrangements about 87% or about 30% of the time, broadly matching IMGT annotations.

The cohort was made up of about 670 healthy bone marrow donors. At the time of sampling, every cohort member was nominally healthy, though immune exposures that went unrecorded were likely present. The donor tested CMV seronegative, placing the donor among the 350 to 400 seronegative members of the cohort. Every donor gave a peripheral blood sample, and the peripheral blood mononuclear cells from that sample were used for TCR beta sequencing. Genomic DNA extraction from the blood cell samples was performed with the Qiagen DNeasy Blood Extraction Kit. The protocol used for the library was the immunoSEQ multiplex PCR assay. The multiplex PCR relied on a mix of 60 forward primers for TCR Vbeta segments and 13 reverse primers for TCR Jbeta segments. The CDR3 region of rearranged TCR beta genes was amplified from genomic DNA by a multiplex PCR assay. On the Illumina HiSeq System, the amplified TCR beta libraries were sequenced as 87-base-pair reads. Processing in the source paper ran as follows. In a later analysis, some 80 million unique TCR beta chains were counted across the roughly 670 repertoires, and roughly 11 million of these chains were shared by at least two donors. Raw reads were error-corrected and collapsed into unique sequences with a nearest-neighbor algorithm that merged closely related sequences to remove PCR and sequencing errors. Alignment of CDR3 sequences to IMGT reference sequences was used to assign V, D and J gene segments. For a sequence to be retained, a match of at least six nucleotides to both a V gene segment and a J gene segment was required. Rearrangements were classified as productive when the CDR3 lacked stop codons and remained in frame with V and J, and all other rearrangements were classified as non-productive. CDR3 was defined by IMGT convention, running from the second conserved V-encoded cysteine to the conserved J-encoded phenylalanine. The earlier analysis of 587 of the donors excluded sequences that lacked an unambiguous match to a single V gene segment. An earlier analysis of under 750 of the donors called V segments functional above 56.7% productive rearrangements and segregating when the between-donor standard deviation exceeded 5%. To diagnose cytomegalovirus status from the catalog of TCR beta chain sequences, a statistical classification framework was built. A later analysis assigned V and J genes by comparing TCR nucleotide sequences with IMGT/GENE-DB human TR gene sequences. The TCRdist pipeline was used in a later analysis to assign CDR3 sequences and most-parsimonious VDJ recombination scenarios. In a later analysis, each TCR beta chain was defined by its CDR3 amino acid sequence together with its V-gene family, and reads without a unique V-gene family were excluded. To address suspected cross-contamination and a sequencing artifact, a later analysis removed 592 highly shared, low-generation-probability nucleotide sequences. A later analysis calculated a clonal expansion index for each public chain from normalized within-repertoire ranks of inferred template counts. In a later analysis, generation probabilities were computed using a VDJ recombination model fitted to out-of-frame rearrangements, and the results were checked against IGoR. In a later analysis, TCR-TCR, TCR-HLA and TCR-CMV co-occurrence was scored with hypergeometric tests, and a repertoire-size bias correction was applied to TCR pairs. A later analysis estimated false discovery rates by permuting HLA or CMV assignments 20 times. In a later analysis, co-occurring TCRs were grouped using DBSCAN, and TCRdist sequence similarity was added for clustering within HLA-allele-positive subsets. Repertoires with fewer than 30,000 or more than 120,000 public chains, plus five repertoires with anomalous nucleotide sharing, were excluded from co-occurrence clustering. The source is immuneACCESS, and TCRdb retained only in-frame sequences with V and J called. Part of the clones is not carried over; for the studies checked, unresolved V genes explain less than half of this, and the remainder is unexplained. V and J calls and clone size come straight from that table; D and trimming were deduced from the DNA. The sample table shows fewer than 150,000 clones, and around 80% are seen once. Roughly 2% of the sample rests with the top ten.

Notes on this clone: Its target antigen remains unknown. Base qualities are not recorded, but no much larger clone differs from it by a single base.

The V and J genes are TRBV5-4 and TRBJ2-1, and possibly TRBD2, on 7 matching bases. This clonotype was sampled from a man younger than 45 in good health and CMV-seronegative. The sample comprised PBMCs. The nucleotides are TGTGCCAGCAGCCCGTCGGCGGGGGCCAACTACAATGAGCAGTTCTTC. Translated, this gives CASSPSAGANYNEQFF.